This entry describes one T cell receptor (beta chain). Its antigen is currently unknown. Sequenced with the Oncomine TCR Beta short-read assay was DNA taken from cultured CD4+ T cells. One entry per CDR3 protein, called by TCRdb with MiXCR from the PCR reads. Of about 14,000 distinct CDR3 sequences detected, roughly 42% appear once; the ten largest clones hold around 15%. The CDR3 runs to 13 residues. Between the trimmed V and J ends, which lost 5 bases and 5 bases, there was a span of 12 bases. From germline, CDR1 is SGHDN and CDR2 FVKESK. The data were obtained in a study of vaccination and CD4 T cells after COVID-19. Described treatment: roughly 10-day PBMC culture with coronavirus spike peptide pools or control peptides (ViraFEST assay).

The V gene is TRBV14, the J gene TRBJ1-1, with a tentative D call TRBD1 (5 bases). The receptor was derived from a human donor who had recovered from COVID-19. Sequences were obtained from CD4+ T cells from blood, cultured in vitro. CDR3 amino acids: CASSYGGWTEAFF. The CDR3 DNA reads as TGTGCCAGCAGCTACGGGGGTTGGACTGAAGCTTTCTTT.